The entry that follows covers one TCR beta chain sequence. The data derive from a study of cytomegalovirus exposure and HLA in healthy donors. The study ran its PCR with 60 Vbeta and 13 Jbeta primers. Clones were read by immunoSEQ multiplex PCR, and TCRdb kept only the in-frame ones, dropping some. In the table there are about 140,000 clones, more than 75% of which are singletons. The receptor's source is a middle-aged man in good health and CMV-seronegative. The source material was PBMCs.

The CDR3 bases are TGTGCCAGTAGTATTGTGTTAGCGGGGGGACAAGAGACCCAGTACTTC. It is translated as CASSIVLAGGQETQYF. The chain uses TRBV19 and TRBJ2-5, with 10 bases aligning to TRBD2. CDR1 and CDR2 (germline): LNHDA, SQIVND (reference sequence). The CDR3 totals 16 residues. Trimming cost V 3 bases and J 2 bases; bases outside gene matches: 6.